These 17 T cell receptor beta chains were sequenced from one sample in a study of cytomegalovirus exposure and HLA in healthy donors. Use of 60 Vbeta and 13 Jbeta primers characterized the PCR. TCRdb's copy holds only in-frame clones and misses some; the assay was immunoSEQ multiplex PCR. Here the sample table reports roughly 100,000 clones. The sequencing input was PBMCs. The receptors were gathered from a man aged 45-65 years in good health and CMV-seronegative.

The genes are TRBV5-1 and TRBJ2-2; 8 nucleotides match TRBD1. The J segment lost 7 bases and the V segment lost 4 bases, leaving 9 bases of the junction unmatched. The CDR3 loop spans 15 amino acids. Germline V lookup: CDR1 SGHRS, CDR2 YFSETQ. This CDR3 reads CASSTGQGVFGELFF. CDR3 coding DNA: TGCGCCAGCAGCACCGGACAGGGTGTGTTCGGGGAGCTGTTTTTT. The full variable domain, with the rest looked up from reference TRBV5-1 and TRBJ2-2, is KAGVTQTPRYLIKTRGQQVTLSCSPISGHRSVSWYQQTPGQGLQFLFEYFSETQRNKGNFPGRFSGRQFSNSRSEMNVSTLELGDSALYLCASSTGQGVFGELFFGEGSRLTVL.

Here the CDR3 DNA reads TGTGCCAGCAGTCAAATAGCGGGGGCCTCGAACACCGGGGAGCTGTTTTTT. Protein sequence: CASSQIAGASNTGELFF. V usage is TRBV27 and J usage is TRBJ2-2, with 9 nucleotides matching TRBD2. Germline assignment: CDR1 MNHEY and CDR2 SMNVEV (reference sequence). V lost 5 bases and J lost 0; bases outside the gene matches: 7. CDR3 length: 17 residues.

The chain uses TRBV5-4 and TRBJ1-2; TRBD1 matches at 9 bases. Germline trimming cut 5 bases from V and 1 base from J; bases unmatched to any gene: 6. The CDR3 sequence is 15 residues long. Germline V gene sequence: CDR1 SGHNT, CDR2 YYREEE (reference sequence). Here the CDR3 reads CASRPTGGVNYGYTF. The DNA for the CDR3 is TGTGCCAGCAGACCTACAGGGGGCGTTAACTATGGCTACACCTTC. The full variable domain, completed using reference TRBV5-4 and TRBJ1-2, is ETGVTQSPTHLIKTRGQQVTLRCSSQSGHNTVSWYQQALGQGPQFIFQYYREEENGRGNFPPRFSGLQFPNYSSELNVNALELDDSALYLCASRPTGGVNYGYTFGSGTRLTVV.

V usage is TRBV4-1 and J usage is TRBJ2-3, with 8 positions matching TRBD2. V shed 5 bases and J 6 bases; nucleotides not matched to a gene: 7. CDR1 MGHRA and CDR2 YSYEKL come from the germline V gene. The length of the CDR3 is 14 residues. The CDR3 here is CASSYGGAIDTQYF. As DNA, the CDR3 is TGCGCCAGCAGCTACGGGGGGGCTATTGATACGCAGTATTTT.

The chain recombines TRBV19 with TRBJ2-1; TRBD1 might be the D (5 bases). V lost 1 base and J 8 bases, leaving 9 bases between the germline ends. The CDR3 length is 13 residues. Germline V lookup: CDR1 LNHDA, CDR2 SQIVND (reference sequence). The CDR3 is CASSIAGSDEQFF. The CDR3 DNA reads TGTGCCAGTAGTATAGCAGGGTCCGATGAGCAGTTCTTC.

V is TRBV7-2 and J is TRBJ2-7, with D possibly being TRBD1 (5 bases). The length of the CDR3 is 16 residues. Trimming left V 1 base short and J 4 bases short, with 17 bases between. Germline CDR1 SGHTA, CDR2 FQGNSA. CDR3 coding DNA: TGTGCCAGCAGCTTAGTCCCGGCAGGGTCTGGGTACGAGCAGTACTTC. It encodes CASSLVPAGSGYEQYF.

The chain joins TRBV5-5 to TRBJ2-7, with TRBD2 as a possible D gene (5 bases). V lost 5 bases and J lost 6, with 18 bases in between. Germline V gives CDR1 SGHKS, CDR2 YYEKEE (reference sequence). This CDR3 comprises 14 residues. CDR3 amino acids: CASSFPVGRGEQYF. CDR3 coding DNA: TGTGCCAGCAGTTTCCCGGTTGGACGGGGCGAGCAGTACTTC.

J is TRBJ2-1 and V is TRBV5-6; 11 nucleotides agree with TRBD2. CDR1 SGHDT and CDR2 YYEEEE come from the germline V gene. This CDR3 is 16 amino acids long. Unmatched junction bases numbered 7, after V lost 4 bases and J lost 4 bases. The CDR3 spells CASSLTLAGAYNEQFF. CDR3 coding DNA: TGTGCCAGCAGCCTTACACTAGCGGGAGCTTACAATGAGCAGTTCTTC.

The rearrangement uses TRBV10-3 and TRBJ1-1, with 7 nucleotides matching TRBD1. V lost 4 bases, J lost 3 bases, and 5 bases stayed unmatched. The length of the CDR3 is 14 residues. The germline gives CDR1 ENHRY, CDR2 SYGVKD. The CDR3 is CAISVTGKDTEAFF. For the CDR3, the DNA is TGTGCCATCAGTGTGACAGGGAAGGACACTGAAGCTTTCTTT.

The chain joins TRBV12-5 to TRBJ2-1; possible D gene TRBD2, 7 bases. From germline, CDR1 is LGHNT and CDR2 FRNRAP. Trimming left V 4 bases short and J 15 bases short, with 19 bases between. The CDR3 contains 13 residues. The CDR3 reads CASGSPGGGSAFF. The CDR3 bases are TGTGCTAGTGGTTCCCCTGGGGGCGGGAGTGCGTTCTTC.

The chain is built from TRBV15 and TRBJ1-3, with D unclear. This CDR3 region has 13 residues. V was shortened by 0 bases and J by 8 bases, with 8 bases between the two germline ends. The germline CDR1 and CDR2 sequences are LNHNV and YYDKDF (reference sequence). The chain's CDR3 is CATSRDRSDTIYF. The CDR3 DNA is TGTGCCACCAGCAGAGATAGGAGTGACACCATATATTTT.

Turning to this clone: This same CDR3 is encoded by further DNA sequences in the sample. This chain uses TRBV7-9 with TRBJ2-7; the D gene is possibly TRBD2 (7 bases). This CDR3 spans 14 amino acids. V lost 3 bases, J lost 3 bases, and 12 bases lay in between. From germline, CDR1 is SEHNR and CDR2 FQNEAQ (reference sequence). The CDR3 bases are TGTGCCAGCAGCTTGGGGGGGGGCGGCTACGAGCAGTACTTC. Translation gives CASSLGGGGYEQYF.

V gene TRBV10-3 combines with J gene TRBJ2-2, with a weak D call TRBD1 (6 bases). Germline V gene sequence: CDR1 ENHRY, CDR2 SYGVKD. With 6 bases removed from V and 1 base from J, the gap between germline ends came to 9 bases. This CDR3 has 14 residues. For the CDR3, the DNA is TGTGCCATCAGGGACAGACTGAACACCGGGGAGCTGTTTTTT. This sequence encodes CAIRDRLNTGELFF.

The CDR3 DNA is TGTGCCAGCAGTTACGTTCGGGGGAATCAGCCCCAGCATTTT. It translates to CASSYVRGNQPQHF. V usage is TRBV6-6 and J usage is TRBJ1-5; tentative D call: TRBD1 (5 bases). The ends were cut back, 2 bases at V and 4 bases at J, with 9 bases in the middle. CDR1 and CDR2 (germline): MNHNY, SVGAGI (reference sequence). CDR3 length: 14 residues.

V is TRBV19 and J is TRBJ1-5; D gene uncertain. Trimming removed 1 base from V and 14 bases from J, with 15 bases in between. CDR3 size: 13 residues. CDR1 and CDR2 from the germline V gene are LNHDA and SQIVND (reference sequence). For the CDR3, the DNA is TGTGCCAGTAGTATAGTTGGGCCTACTCCCGAGCATTTT. The encoded protein is CASSIVGPTPEHF. Together with reference TRBV19 and TRBJ1-5, the CDR3 gives the full variable domain: DGGITQSPKYLFRKEGQNVTLSCEQNLNHDAMYWYRQDPGQGLRLIYYSQIVNDFQKGDIAEGYSVSREKKESFPLTVTSAQKNPTAFYLCASSIVGPTPEHFGDGTRLSIL.

The gene calls are TRBV11-2 and TRBJ2-1, with D perhaps TRBD2 (5 bases). Trimming removed 1 base from V and 7 bases from J, with 11 bases in between. The CDR3 runs 14 residues. CDR1 is SGHAT, CDR2 FQNNGV, per germline. The CDR3 DNA reads TGTGCCAGCAGCTTAGGGGCCCGGGGAAATGAGCAGTTCTTC. It translates to CASSLGARGNEQFF.

The chain links TRBV29-1 to TRBJ2-5, with 9 bases lining up with TRBD1. The CDR3 contains 12 residues. Looked up from germline, CDR1 is SQVTM and CDR2 is ANQGSEA. J lost 3 bases, V lost 7 bases, and 3 bases had no gene match. The CDR3 spells CSGRTGEETQYF. The CDR3 bases are TGCAGCGGCAGGACAGGGGAAGAGACCCAGTACTTC.